Presented here are 14 T cell receptor beta chains from one specimen sequenced in a study of blood T cell repertoires in COVID-19. Assay used: immunoSEQ multiplex PCR; TCRdb lists only in-frame clones, some missing. The table includes about 300,000 clones, under 90% detected once. What was sequenced was PBMCs or T cells enriched from blood (not recorded which). The receptors stem from a woman aged 45-65 years who had been exposed to COVID-19.

The chain couples TRBV19 to TRBJ1-1; 12 bases map to TRBD1. CDR1 is LNHDA, CDR2 SQIVND, per germline (reference sequence). Trimming cost V 9 bases and J 4 bases; bases outside gene matches: 6. The length of the CDR3 is 14 residues. CDR3 loop: CASRDRGRITEAFF. CDR3 bases: TGTGCCAGCCGGGACAGGGGGCGAATCACTGAAGCTTTCTTT.

The chain recombines TRBV6-5 with TRBJ1-4, with D unclear. The germline CDR1 and CDR2 sequences are MNHEY and SVGAGI. The CDR3 contains 15 residues. The V end lost 0 bases, the J end lost 8 bases, and 13 bases lay between the germline ends. CDR3 region: CASSYSEGSGEKLFF. CDR3 sequence (DNA): TGTGCCAGCAGTTACTCAGAAGGATCCGGGGAAAAACTGTTTTTT.

There are a few counts of this clone. This rearrangement joins TRBV5-4 to TRBJ1-3; D possibly corresponds to TRBD1 (5 bases). The germline V gene encodes CDR1 SGHNT and CDR2 YYREEE (reference sequence). The V gene lost 3 bases and the J gene lost 1 base, with 8 bases spanning the gap. The CDR3 spans 14 residues. For the CDR3, the DNA is TGTGCCAGCAGCTCTCAGGGATCTGGAAACACCATATATTTT. Protein: CASSSQGSGNTIYF.

The chain recombines TRBV5-1 with TRBJ1-1; maybe TRBD1 (6 bases). This CDR3 spans 14 amino acids. V was shortened by 4 bases and J by 3 bases, with 13 bases between the two germline ends. Germline V gives CDR1 SGHRS, CDR2 YFSETQ. The CDR3 here is CASSPGGGDTEAFF. As DNA, the CDR3 is TGCGCCAGCAGCCCGGGAGGGGGGGACACTGAAGCTTTCTTT.

The genes are TRBV19 and TRBJ1-1; D is unclear. The ends were cut back, 7 bases at V and 1 base at J, with 16 bases in the middle. The CDR3 runs 15 residues. CDR1 is LNHDA, CDR2 SQIVND, per germline (reference sequence). In nucleotides, the CDR3 is TGTGCCAGTAACCCCCTTAAGGCGGGGAACACTGAAGCTTTCTTT. It codes for CASNPLKAGNTEAFF.

The V gene is TRBV2, the J gene TRBJ1-1; perhaps TRBD1 as D (6 bases). The germline V gene encodes CDR1 SNHLY and CDR2 FYNNEI. V was clipped by 2 bases and J by 5 bases, with 12 bases between them. The CDR3 runs to 14 residues. CDR3: CASSEHTGRTEAFF. CDR3 in DNA: TGTGCCAGCAGTGAACACACAGGGCGGACTGAAGCTTTCTTT.

This chain links TRBV6-5 with TRBJ1-5; TRBD1 is a possible D gene (5 bases). Trimming pared 5 bases from V and 3 bases from J, leaving 14 bases between. There are 15 residues in the CDR3. Germline V lookup: CDR1 MNHEY, CDR2 SVGAGI. The CDR3 here is CASSRGRADNQPQHF. CDR3 bases: TGTGCCAGCAGTAGGGGCAGGGCGGACAATCAGCCCCAGCATTTT.

To note about this clone: One end of the junction is discordant with germline, which a read error may explain. This rearrangement joins TRBV7-7 to TRBJ2-7; 8 nucleotides agree with TRBD1. Germline CDR1 reads SSHAT; CDR2 reads FNYEAQ (reference sequence). There are 14 residues in the CDR3. The CDR3 coding sequence is TGTGCTAGCAGCTTAGGGACAGGTCTCGACGAGCAGTACTTC. Amino acids: CASSLGTGLDEQYF. Complete variable domain (other parts from reference TRBV7-7 and TRBJ2-7): GAGVSQSPRYKVTKRGQDVTLRCDPISSHATLYWYQQALGQGPEFLTYFNYEAQPDKSGLPSDRFSAERPEGSISTLTIQRTEQRDSAMYRCASSLGTGLDEQYFGPGTRLTVT.

The V and J genes are TRBV6-1 and TRBJ2-5, with D possibly matching TRBD1 (6 bases). The CDR3 spans 15 residues. The germline V gene encodes CDR1 MNHNS and CDR2 SASEGT. V was trimmed by 1 base and J by 1 base, leaving 10 bases between them. In DNA, the CDR3 is TGTGCCAGCAGTGAAGGGGCAGGGGTCCAAGAGACCCAGTACTTC. Its translation is CASSEGAGVQETQYF.

The gene calls are TRBV11-1 and TRBJ2-5; 7 bases fit TRBD2. V trimming: 5 bases; J trimming: 3 bases; junction bases outside the gene matches: 9. The V gene's germline CDR1 is SGHAT and CDR2 FQDESV (reference sequence). The CDR3 spans 15 residues. Written as DNA, the CDR3 is TGTGCCAGCAGCCGACAAAAGCGGGGAGAAGAGACCCAGTACTTC. This encodes CASSRQKRGEETQYF. The full variable domain, completed using reference TRBV11-1 and TRBJ2-5, is EAEVAQSPRYKITEKSQAVAFWCDPISGHATLYWYRQILGQGPELLVQFQDESVVDDSQLPKDRFSAERLKGVDSTLKIQPAELGDSAMYLCASSRQKRGEETQYFGPGTRLLVL.

This rearrangement joins TRBV5-6 to TRBJ2-5; no clear D gene. Deletions cut 5 bases from V and 5 bases from J, with 7 bases between. The germline V gene encodes CDR1 SGHDT and CDR2 YYEEEE. This CDR3 is built from 11 residues. CDR3 DNA sequence: TGTGCCAGCAGTGTCGAGGAGACCCAGTACTTC. It translates to CASSVEETQYF.

This clone was picked up one time. This rearrangement joins TRBV7-2 to TRBJ2-5, with 8 bases lining up with TRBD2. With 2 bases clipped from V and 2 bases from J, the junction kept 7 bases outside the gene matches. Germline lookup yields CDR1 SGHTA and CDR2 FQGNSA. The CDR3 runs 16 residues. CDR3 loop: CASSLNLGGEQETQYF. CDR3 DNA: TGTGCCAGCAGCTTAAACCTCGGGGGGGAACAAGAGACCCAGTACTTC.

The chain couples TRBV7-8 to TRBJ1-5, with TRBD1 identical over 9 bases. The CDR3 is 17 residues long. V shed 5 bases, J shed 2 bases, and the junction held 10 bases outside the gene matches. The germline gives CDR1 SGHVS, CDR2 FQNEAQ. The CDR3 nucleotides read TGTGCCAGCAGCGTAGGACAGGGGCCCGGGGGCAATCAGCCCCAGCATTTT. Translating it yields CASSVGQGPGGNQPQHF.

The rearrangement links TRBV3-1 (or the pseudogene TRBV3-2) to TRBJ2-1; 9 bases match TRBD2. The CDR3 extends over 15 amino acids. V lost 0 bases to trimming and J lost 10 bases; unmatched junction nucleotides: 7. Germline V CDR1 and CDR2: LGHDT, YNNKEL (reference sequence). For the CDR3, the DNA is TGTGCCAGCAGCCAAGAGATCGCGGGGGGGCACGAGCAGTTCTTC. Translating it yields CASSQEIAGGHEQFF.